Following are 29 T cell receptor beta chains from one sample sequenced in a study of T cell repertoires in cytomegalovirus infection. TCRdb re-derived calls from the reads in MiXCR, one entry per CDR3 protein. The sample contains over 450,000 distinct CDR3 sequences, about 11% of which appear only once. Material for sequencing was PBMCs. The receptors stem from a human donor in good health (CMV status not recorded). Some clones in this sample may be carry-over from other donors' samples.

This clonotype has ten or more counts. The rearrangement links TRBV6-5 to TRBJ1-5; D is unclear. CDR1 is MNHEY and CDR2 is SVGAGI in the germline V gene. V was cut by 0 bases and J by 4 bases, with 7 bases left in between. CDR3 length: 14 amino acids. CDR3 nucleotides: TGTGCCAGCAGTTACTCAGGAGGGAATCAGCCCCAGCATTTT. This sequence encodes CASSYSGGNQPQHF.

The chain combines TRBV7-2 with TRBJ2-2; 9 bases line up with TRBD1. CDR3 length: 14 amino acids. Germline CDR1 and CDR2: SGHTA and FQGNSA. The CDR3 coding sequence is TGTGCGAGCTGCTGGACAGGGGACACCGGGGAGCTGTTTTTT. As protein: CASCWTGDTGELFF.

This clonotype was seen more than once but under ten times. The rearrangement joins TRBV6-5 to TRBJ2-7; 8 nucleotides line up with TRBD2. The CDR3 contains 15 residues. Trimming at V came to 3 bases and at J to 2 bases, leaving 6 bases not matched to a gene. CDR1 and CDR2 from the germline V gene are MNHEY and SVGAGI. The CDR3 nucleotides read TGTGCCAGCAGTTATCGGACTAGCCCAACCTACGAGCAGTACTTC. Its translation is CASSYRTSPTYEQYF.

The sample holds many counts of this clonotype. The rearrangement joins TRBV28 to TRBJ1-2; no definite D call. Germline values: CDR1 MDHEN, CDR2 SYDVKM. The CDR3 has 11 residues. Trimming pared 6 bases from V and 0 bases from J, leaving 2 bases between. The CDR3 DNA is TGTGCCAGCAGCTCTAACTATGGCTACACCTTC. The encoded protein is CASSSNYGYTF.

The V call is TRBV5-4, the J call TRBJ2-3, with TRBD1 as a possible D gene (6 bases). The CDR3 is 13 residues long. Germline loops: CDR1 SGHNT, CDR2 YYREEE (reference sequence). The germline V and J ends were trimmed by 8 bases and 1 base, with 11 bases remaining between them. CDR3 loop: CASKSGGTDTQYF. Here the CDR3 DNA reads TGTGCCAGTAAATCAGGGGGCACAGATACGCAGTATTTT.

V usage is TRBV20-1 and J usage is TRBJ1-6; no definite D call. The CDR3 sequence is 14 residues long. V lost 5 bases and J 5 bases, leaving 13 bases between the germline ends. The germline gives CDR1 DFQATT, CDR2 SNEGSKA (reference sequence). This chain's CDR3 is CSAPIRADNSPLHF. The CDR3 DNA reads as TGCAGTGCTCCGATCCGGGCGGATAATTCACCCCTCCACTTT.

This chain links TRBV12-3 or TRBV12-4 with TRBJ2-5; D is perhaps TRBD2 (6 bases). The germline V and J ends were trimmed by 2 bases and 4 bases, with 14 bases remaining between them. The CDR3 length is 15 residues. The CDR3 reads CASSLNWGVGETQYF. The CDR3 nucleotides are TGTGCCAGCAGTTTAAATTGGGGGGTCGGAGAGACCCAGTACTTC.

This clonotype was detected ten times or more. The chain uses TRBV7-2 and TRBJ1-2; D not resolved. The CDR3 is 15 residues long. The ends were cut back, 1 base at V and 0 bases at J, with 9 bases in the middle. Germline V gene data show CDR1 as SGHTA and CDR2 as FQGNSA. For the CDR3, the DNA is TGTGCCAGCAGCTTAGTATGGGAAGCTAACTATGGCTACACCTTC. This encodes CASSLVWEANYGYTF.

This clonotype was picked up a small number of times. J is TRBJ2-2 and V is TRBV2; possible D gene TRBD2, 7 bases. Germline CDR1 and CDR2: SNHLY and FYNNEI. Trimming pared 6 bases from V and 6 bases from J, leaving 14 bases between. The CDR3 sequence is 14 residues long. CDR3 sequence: CASRGGAGAGELFF. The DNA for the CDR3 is TGTGCCAGCAGAGGGGGGGCAGGGGCCGGGGAGCTGTTTTTT. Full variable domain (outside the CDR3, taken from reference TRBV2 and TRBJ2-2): EPEVTQTPSHQVTQMGQEVILRCVPISNHLYFYWYRQILGQKVEFLVSFYNNEISEKSEIFDDQFSVERPDGSNFTLKIRSTKLEDSAMYFCASRGGAGAGELFFGEGSRLTVL.

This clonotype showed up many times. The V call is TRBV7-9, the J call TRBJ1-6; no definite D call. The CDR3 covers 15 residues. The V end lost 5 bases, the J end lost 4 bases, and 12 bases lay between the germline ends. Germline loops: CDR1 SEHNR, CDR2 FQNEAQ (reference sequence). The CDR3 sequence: CASSRLQRYNSPLHF. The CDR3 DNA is TGTGCCAGCAGCCGTTTACAGAGATATAATTCACCCCTCCACTTT.

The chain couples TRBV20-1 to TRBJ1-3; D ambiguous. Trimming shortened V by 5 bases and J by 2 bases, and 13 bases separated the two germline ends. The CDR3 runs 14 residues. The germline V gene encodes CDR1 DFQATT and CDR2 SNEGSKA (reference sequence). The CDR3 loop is CSAAGPPTGNTIYF. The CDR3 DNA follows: TGCAGTGCTGCCGGGCCACCTACTGGAAACACCATATATTTT.

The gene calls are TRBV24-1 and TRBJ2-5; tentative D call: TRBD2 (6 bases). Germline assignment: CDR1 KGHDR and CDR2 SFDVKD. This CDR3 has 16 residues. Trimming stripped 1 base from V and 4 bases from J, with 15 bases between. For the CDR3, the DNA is TGTGCCACCAGTGATTTCGGAGGGCCCTCGGGAGAGACCCAGTACTTC. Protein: CATSDFGGPSGETQYF.

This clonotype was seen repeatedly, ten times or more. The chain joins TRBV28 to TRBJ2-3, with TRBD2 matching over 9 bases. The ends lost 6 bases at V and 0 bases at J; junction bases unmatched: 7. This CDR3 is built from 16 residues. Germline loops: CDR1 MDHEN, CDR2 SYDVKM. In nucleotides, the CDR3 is TGTGCCAGCAGCTTGGGGCGGGAGGGAAGCACAGATACGCAGTATTTT. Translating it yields CASSLGREGSTDTQYF.

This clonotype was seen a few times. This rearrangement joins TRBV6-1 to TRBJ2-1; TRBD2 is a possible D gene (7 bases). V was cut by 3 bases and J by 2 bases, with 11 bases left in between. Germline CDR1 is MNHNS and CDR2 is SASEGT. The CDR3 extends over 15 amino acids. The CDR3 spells CASSDRGGAYNEQFF. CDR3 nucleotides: TGTGCCAGCAGTGATAGGGGGGGAGCCTACAATGAGCAGTTCTTC.

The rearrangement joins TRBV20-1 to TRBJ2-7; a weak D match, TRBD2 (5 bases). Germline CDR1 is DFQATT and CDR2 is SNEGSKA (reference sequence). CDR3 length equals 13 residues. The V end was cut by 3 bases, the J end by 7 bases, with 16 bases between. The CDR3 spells CSASMAASGEQYF. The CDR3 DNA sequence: TGCAGTGCTAGCATGGCGGCCTCGGGGGAGCAGTACTTC.

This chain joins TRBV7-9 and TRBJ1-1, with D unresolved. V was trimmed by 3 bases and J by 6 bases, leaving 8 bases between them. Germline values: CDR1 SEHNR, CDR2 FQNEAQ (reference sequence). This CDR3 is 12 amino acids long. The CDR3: CASSLQSAEAFF. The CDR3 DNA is TGTGCCAGCAGCTTGCAGTCCGCTGAAGCTTTCTTT. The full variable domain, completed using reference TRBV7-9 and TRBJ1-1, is DTGVSQNPRHKITKRGQNVTFRCDPISEHNRLYWYRQTLGQGPEFLTYFQNEAQLEKSRLLSDRFSAERPKGSFSTLEIQRTEQGDSAMYLCASSLQSAEAFFGQGTRLTVV.

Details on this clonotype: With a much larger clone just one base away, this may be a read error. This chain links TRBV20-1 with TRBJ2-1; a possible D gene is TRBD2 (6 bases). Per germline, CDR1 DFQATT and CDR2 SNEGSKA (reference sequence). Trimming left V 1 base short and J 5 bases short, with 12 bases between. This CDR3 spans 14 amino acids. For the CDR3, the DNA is TGCAGTGCTAGAGCCGGACTATACAACAATGAGCAGTTCTTC. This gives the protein CSARAGLYNNEQFF.

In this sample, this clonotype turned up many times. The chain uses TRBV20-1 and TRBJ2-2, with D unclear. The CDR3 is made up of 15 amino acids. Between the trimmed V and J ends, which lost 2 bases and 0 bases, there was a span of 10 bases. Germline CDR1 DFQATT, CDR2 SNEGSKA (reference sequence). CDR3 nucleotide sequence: TGCAGTGCTAGAAAACTCCTCGCGAACACCGGGGAGCTGTTTTTT. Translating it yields CSARKLLANTGELFF.

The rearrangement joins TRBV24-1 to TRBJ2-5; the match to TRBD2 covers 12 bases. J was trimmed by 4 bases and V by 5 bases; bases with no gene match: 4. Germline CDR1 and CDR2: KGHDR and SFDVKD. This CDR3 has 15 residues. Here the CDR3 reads CATSASGRAGETQYF. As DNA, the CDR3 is TGTGCCACCAGTGCTAGCGGGAGGGCGGGAGAGACCCAGTACTTC.

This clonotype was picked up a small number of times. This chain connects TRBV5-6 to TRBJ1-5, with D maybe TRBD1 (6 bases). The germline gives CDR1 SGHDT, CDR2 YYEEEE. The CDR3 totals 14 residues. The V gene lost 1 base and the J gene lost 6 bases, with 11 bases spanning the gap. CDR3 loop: CASSLMQGSQPQHF. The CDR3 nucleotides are TGTGCCAGCAGCTTGATGCAGGGGAGTCAGCCCCAGCATTTT. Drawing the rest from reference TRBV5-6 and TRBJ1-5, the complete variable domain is DAGVTQSPTHLIKTRGQQVTLRCSPKSGHDTVSWYQQALGQGPQFIFQYYEEEERQRGNFPDRFSGHQFPNYSSELNVNALLLGDSALYLCASSLMQGSQPQHFGDGTRLSIL.

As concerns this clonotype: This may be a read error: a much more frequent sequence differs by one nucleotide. DNA of the CDR3: TGTGCCAGCAGCTTCAGGACTAGCGCCCAAGAGACCCAGTACTTC. Protein sequence: CASSFRTSAQETQYF. This sequence joins TRBV13 and TRBJ2-5, with 9 bases that match TRBD2. Germline V gene lookup returns CDR1 PRHDT and CDR2 FYEKMQ (reference sequence). CDR3 length: 15 amino acids. V shed 3 bases, J shed 1 base, and the junction held 3 bases outside the gene matches.

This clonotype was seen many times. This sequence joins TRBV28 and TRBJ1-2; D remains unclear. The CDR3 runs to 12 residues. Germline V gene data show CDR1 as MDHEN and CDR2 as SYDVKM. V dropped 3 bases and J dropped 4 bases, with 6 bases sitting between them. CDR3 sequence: CASSFYSYGYTF. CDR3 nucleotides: TGTGCCAGCAGTTTCTACAGCTATGGCTACACCTTC.

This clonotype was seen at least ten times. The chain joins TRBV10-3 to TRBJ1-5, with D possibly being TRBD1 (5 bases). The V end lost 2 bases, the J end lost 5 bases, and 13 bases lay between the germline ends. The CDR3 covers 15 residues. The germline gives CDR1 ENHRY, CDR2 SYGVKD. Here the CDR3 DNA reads TGTGCCATCAGTGAGAGTCGGGGGATGGATCAGCCCCAGCATTTT. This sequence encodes CAISESRGMDQPQHF.

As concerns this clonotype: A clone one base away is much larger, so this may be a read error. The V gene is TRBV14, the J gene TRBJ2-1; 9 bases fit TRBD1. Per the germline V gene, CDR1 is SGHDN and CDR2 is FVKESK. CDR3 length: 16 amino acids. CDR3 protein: CASSQEMGQGKNELFF. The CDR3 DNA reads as TGTGCCAGCAGCCAAGAAATGGGACAGGGAAAAAATGAGCTGTTCTTC.

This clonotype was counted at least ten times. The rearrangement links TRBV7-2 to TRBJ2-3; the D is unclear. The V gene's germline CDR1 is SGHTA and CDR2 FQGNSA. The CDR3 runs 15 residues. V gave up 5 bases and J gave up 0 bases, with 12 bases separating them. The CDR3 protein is CASSQDPVSTDTQYF. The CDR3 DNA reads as TGTGCCAGCAGCCAAGACCCAGTTAGCACAGATACGCAGTATTTT.

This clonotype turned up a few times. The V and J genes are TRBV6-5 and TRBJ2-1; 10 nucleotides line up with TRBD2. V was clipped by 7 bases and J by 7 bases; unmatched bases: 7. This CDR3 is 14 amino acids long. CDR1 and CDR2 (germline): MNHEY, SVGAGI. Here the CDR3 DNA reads TGTGCCAGCACCCATAGCGGGGGGCCAAATGAGCAGTTCTTC. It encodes CASTHSGGPNEQFF.

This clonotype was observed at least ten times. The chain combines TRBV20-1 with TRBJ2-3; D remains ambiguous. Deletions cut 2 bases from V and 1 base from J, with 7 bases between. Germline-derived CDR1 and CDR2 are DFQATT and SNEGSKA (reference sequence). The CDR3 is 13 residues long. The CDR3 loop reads CSARPMRTDTQYF. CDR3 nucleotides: TGCAGTGCTAGACCGATGCGCACAGATACGCAGTATTTT.

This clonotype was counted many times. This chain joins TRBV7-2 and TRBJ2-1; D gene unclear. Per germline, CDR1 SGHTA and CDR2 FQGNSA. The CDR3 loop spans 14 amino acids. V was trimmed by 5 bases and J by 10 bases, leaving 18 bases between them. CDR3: CASSPKVGVYEQFF. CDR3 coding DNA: TGTGCCAGCAGCCCTAAGGTTGGGGTGTACGAGCAGTTCTTC.

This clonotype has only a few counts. Here the CDR3 reads CASTPVAAPNTGELFF. The CDR3 nucleotides read TGTGCCAGCACTCCTGTAGCGGCCCCGAACACCGGGGAGCTGTTTTTT. This chain uses TRBV2 with TRBJ2-2; possibly TRBD2 for D (6 bases). V lost 7 bases to trimming and J lost 0 bases, with 15 bases between them. The germline CDR1 and CDR2 sequences are SNHLY and FYNNEI. This CDR3 is 16 amino acids long. Variable domain in full (rest from reference TRBV2 and TRBJ2-2): EPEVTQTPSHQVTQMGQEVILRCVPISNHLYFYWYRQILGQKVEFLVSFYNNEISEKSEIFDDQFSVERPDGSNFTLKIRSTKLEDSAMYFCASTPVAAPNTGELFFGEGSRLTVL.